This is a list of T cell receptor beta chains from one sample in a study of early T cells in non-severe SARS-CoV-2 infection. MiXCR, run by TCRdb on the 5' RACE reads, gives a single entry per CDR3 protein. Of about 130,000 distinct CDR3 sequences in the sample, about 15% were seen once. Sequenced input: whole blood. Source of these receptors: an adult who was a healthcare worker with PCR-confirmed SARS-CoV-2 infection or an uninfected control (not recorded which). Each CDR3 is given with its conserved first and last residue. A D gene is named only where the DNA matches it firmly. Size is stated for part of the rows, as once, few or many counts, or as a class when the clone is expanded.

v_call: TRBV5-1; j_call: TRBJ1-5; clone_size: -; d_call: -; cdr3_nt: TGCGCCAGCAGCTTGGACATGAGCAATCAGCCCCAGCATTTT; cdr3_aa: CASSLDMSNQPQHF
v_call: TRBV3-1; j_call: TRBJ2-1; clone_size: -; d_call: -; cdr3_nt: TGTGCCAGCAGCCAAGGAGAGGGGCGCGAATCTCGGTTCTTC; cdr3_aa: CASSQGEGRESRFF
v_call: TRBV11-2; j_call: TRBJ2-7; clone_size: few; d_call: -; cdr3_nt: TGTGCCAGCAGCCTCGTGGGGGGTCCCAACGAGCAGTACTTC; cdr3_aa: CASSLVGGPNEQYF
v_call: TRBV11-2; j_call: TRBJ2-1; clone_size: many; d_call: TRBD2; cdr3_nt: TGTGCCAGCAGCTTAAGTGGTGCTAGCGGGAGCAATGAGCAGTTCTTC; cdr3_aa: CASSLSGASGSNEQFF
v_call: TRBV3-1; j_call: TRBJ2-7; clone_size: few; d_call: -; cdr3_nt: TGTGCCAGCAGCCAAGAGGGGAGGAGTGACGAGCAGTACTTC; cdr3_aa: CASSQEGRSDEQYF
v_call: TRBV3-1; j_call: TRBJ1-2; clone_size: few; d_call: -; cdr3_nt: TGTGCCAGCAGCCCGGGAGGGGCCTTGGGCTACACCTTC; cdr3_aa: CASSPGGALGYTF
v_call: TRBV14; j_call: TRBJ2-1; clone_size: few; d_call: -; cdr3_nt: TGTGCCAGCAGCCATATGCATGAGCAGTTCTTC; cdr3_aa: CASSHMHEQFF
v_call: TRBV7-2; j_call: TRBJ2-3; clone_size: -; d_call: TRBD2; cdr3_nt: TGTGCCAGCAGCTTAGGGGCTCGCTCTAGCGGGGGTTTAACCACAGATACGCAGTATTTT; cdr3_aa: CASSLGARSSGGLTTDTQYF
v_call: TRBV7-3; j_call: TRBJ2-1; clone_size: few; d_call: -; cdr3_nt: TGTGCCAGCAGCTTAAGGGGATCGTTGGAGCAGTTCTTC; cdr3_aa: CASSLRGSLEQFF
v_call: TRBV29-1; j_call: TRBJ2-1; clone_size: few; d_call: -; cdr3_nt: TGCAGCGTGGACAAGGACAATGAGCAGTTCTTC; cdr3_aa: CSVDKDNEQFF
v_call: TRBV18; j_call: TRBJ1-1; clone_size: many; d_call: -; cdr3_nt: TGTGCCAGCAGCCCCGGACTGAACACTGAAGCTTTCTTT; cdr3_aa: CASSPGLNTEAFF
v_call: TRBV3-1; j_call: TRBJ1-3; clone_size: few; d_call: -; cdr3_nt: TGTGCCAGCAGCCTTCTCAAGGGGACCTCGTCCGGAAACACCATATATTTT; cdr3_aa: CASSLLKGTSSGNTIYF
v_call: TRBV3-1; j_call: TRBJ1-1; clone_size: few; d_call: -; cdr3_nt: TGTGCCAGCAGCCAAGCGGGGGACACTGAAGCTTTCTTT; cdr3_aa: CASSQAGDTEAFF
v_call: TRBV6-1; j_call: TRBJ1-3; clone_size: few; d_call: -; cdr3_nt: TGTGCCAGCACCCAAGGAGGGGCTGGCGGAAACACCATATATTTT; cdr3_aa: CASTQGGAGGNTIYF
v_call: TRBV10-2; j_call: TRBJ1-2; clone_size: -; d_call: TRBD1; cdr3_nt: TGCGCCACTGGGGACAGGGTTGATGGCTACACCTTC; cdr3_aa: CATGDRVDGYTF
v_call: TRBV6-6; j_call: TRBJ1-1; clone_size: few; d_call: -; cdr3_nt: TGTGCCAGCAGTAAGGCCCAGCCCATGAACACTGAAGCTTTCTTT; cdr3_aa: CASSKAQPMNTEAFF
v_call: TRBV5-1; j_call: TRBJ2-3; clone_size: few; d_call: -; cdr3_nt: TGCGCCAGCAGCTTGGACCAGGCTCCTCGATATTTT; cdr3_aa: CASSLDQAPRYF
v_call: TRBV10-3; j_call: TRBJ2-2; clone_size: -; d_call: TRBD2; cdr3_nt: TGTGCCATCAGAGACCCGGGACTAGCCCAGAACACCGGGGAGCTGTTTTTT; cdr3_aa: CAIRDPGLAQNTGELFF
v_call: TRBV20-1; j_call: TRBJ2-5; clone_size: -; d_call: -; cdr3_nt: TGCAGTGTTGAGGCCCCGCTTCAAGAGACCCAGTACTTC; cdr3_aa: CSVEAPLQETQYF
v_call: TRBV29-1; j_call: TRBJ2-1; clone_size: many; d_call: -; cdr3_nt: TGCAGCGTCGCGGAACTAAGGACTTCCTCCTACAATGAGCAGTTCTTC; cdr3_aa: CSVAELRTSSYNEQFF
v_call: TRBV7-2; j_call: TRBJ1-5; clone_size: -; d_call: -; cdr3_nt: TGTGCCAGCAGCAAATACAGGGATCAGCCCCAGCATTTT; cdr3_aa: CASSKYRDQPQHF
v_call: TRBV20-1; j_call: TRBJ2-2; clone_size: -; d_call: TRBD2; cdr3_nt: TGCAGTGCTAGGACTAGCGGGGTCCCTAGGGGGGAGCTGTTTTTT; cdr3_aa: CSARTSGVPRGELFF
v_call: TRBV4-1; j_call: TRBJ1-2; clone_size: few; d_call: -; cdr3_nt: TGCGCCAGCAGCCTAACAGGAGCTGGGATGTATGGCTACACCTTC; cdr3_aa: CASSLTGAGMYGYTF
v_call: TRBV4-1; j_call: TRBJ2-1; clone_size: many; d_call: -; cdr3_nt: TGCGCCAGCAGCCACCTGGGTCGGGGGAAAGAGGGCAATGAGCAGTTCTTC; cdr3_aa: CASSHLGRGKEGNEQFF
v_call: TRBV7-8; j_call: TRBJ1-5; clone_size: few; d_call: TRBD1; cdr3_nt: TGTGCCAGCAGCTTAGCGGGAGGGGGCAATAGCCAGCCCCAGCATTTT; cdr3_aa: CASSLAGGGNSQPQHF
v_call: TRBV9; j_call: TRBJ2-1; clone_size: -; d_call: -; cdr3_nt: TGTGCCAGCAGCCAGGATGCCCGGGAGCAGTTCTTC; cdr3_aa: CASSQDAREQFF
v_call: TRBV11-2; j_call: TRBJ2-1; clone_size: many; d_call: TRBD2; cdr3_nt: TGTGCCAGCAGCTTACTAGCGGGGTCCTACAGTGAGCAGTTCTTC; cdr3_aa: CASSLLAGSYSEQFF
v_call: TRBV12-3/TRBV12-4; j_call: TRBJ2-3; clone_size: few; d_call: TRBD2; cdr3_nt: TGTGCCAGCCGTGGACTAGTCGGCACAGATACGCAGTATTTT; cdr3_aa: CASRGLVGTDTQYF
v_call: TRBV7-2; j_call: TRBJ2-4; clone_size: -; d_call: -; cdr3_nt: TGTGCCAGCAGCTTAGAGAGGGGGGGAAACATTCAGTACTTC; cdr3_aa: CASSLERGGNIQYF
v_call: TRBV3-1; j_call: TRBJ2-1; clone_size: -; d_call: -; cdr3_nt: TGTGCCAGCAGCTGGGACGTAGGGAATGAGCAGTTCTTC; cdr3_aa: CASSWDVGNEQFF
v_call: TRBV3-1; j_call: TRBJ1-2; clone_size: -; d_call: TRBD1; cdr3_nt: TGTGCCAGCAGCCGGGGACAGGGCAGCTATGGCTACACCTTC; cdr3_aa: CASSRGQGSYGYTF
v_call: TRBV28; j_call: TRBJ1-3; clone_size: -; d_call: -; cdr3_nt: TGTGCCAGCACCCCGTCAGGGGACACCATATATTTT; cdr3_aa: CASTPSGDTIYF
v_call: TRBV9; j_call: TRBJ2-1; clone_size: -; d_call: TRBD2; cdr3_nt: TGTGCCAGCAGCGCGGGAGGGCTACTAGCGGGGGGTTTTAATGAGCAGTTCTTC; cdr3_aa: CASSAGGLLAGGFNEQFF
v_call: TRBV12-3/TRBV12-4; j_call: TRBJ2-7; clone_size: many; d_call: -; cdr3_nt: TGTGCCAGCAGCCCCCATCGTGTGGCCGAGCAGTACTTC; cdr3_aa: CASSPHRVAEQYF
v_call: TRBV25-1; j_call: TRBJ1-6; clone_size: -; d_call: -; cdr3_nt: TGTGCCAGCAAGAGCCCGGGTGCCAATTCACCCCTCCACTTT; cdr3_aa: CASKSPGANSPLHF
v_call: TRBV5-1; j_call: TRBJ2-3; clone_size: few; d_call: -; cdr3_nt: TGCGCCAGCAGCTTGGTTTGGATCACAGATACGCAGTATTTT; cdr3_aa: CASSLVWITDTQYF
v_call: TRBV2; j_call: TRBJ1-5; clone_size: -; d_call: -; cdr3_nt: TGTGCCAGCAGTGCAGGGAAGGGTAATCAGCCCCAGCATTTT; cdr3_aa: CASSAGKGNQPQHF
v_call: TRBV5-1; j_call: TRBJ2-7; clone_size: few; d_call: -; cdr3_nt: TGCGCCAGCAGCTTCGGCAGCACGACCCCCTACGAGCAGTACTTC; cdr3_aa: CASSFGSTTPYEQYF